The entry that follows covers one T cell receptor beta chain sequence. Its antigen is unknown. CDR3 length: 12 residues. Germline V lookup: CDR1 MRHNA, CDR2 SNTAGT. The germline V and J ends were trimmed by 2 bases and 5 bases, with 6 bases remaining between them. Each cDNA held unique molecular identifiers, and template switching gave it a universal primer site. TCRdb analysed the 5' RACE reads with MiXCR anew, one entry per CDR3 protein. Here the sample spans a few hundred thousand distinct CDR3 sequences, around 8.8% being singletons. This entry comes from a study of identical twins. Study-wide results and limits: Abundant beta clonotypes from cord blood bore fewer insertions; memory repertoires lacked this pattern. Researchers reported weaker excess twin sharing in beta out-of-frame sequences. Among out-of-frame alpha sequences shared by twins, low generation probability occurred in excess.

These data also formed part of another study, on yellow fever vaccine responses in identical twins.

The rearrangement uses TRBV6-4 and TRBJ2-5; D is undetermined. The TCR originated in a woman younger than 35 in good health. Sequenced input: CD8+ T cells sorted from blood. CDR3 sequence reads: CASSDPKETQYF. CDR3 DNA sequence: TGTGCCAGCAGTGACCCGAAGGAGACCCAGTACTTC.